One T cell receptor (beta chain) is described in this entry. Antigen: not known. These data belong to a study of PD-1 blockade in mismatch repair-deficient tumors. Clones were read by immunoSEQ multiplex PCR, and TCRdb kept only the in-frame ones, dropping some. The sample lists approximately 40,000 clones, 75% to 85% occurring once. Study results and limitations: After pembrolizumab, tumor-resident clones rose rapidly, then generally contracted before radiologic responses.

This receptor was taken from an adult with mismatch repair-deficient cancer. The material sequenced was peripheral blood, taken 4 weeks after starting pembrolizumab.

In DNA, the CDR3 is TGTGCCAGCTCACTCCGGGCGGCGAACACCGGGGAGCTGTTTTTT. It yields the protein CASSLRAANTGELFF. The chain has TRBV18 and TRBJ2-2; the D is unclear. The CDR3 contains 15 residues. CDR1 KGHSH and CDR2 LQKENI come from the germline V gene. V dropped 4 bases and J dropped 0 bases, with 9 bases sitting between them.